The clone carrying this TCR beta chain was seen a few times. Its antigen is still unknown. Sequenced by immunoSEQ multiplex PCR; TCRdb stores in-frame clones only, minus some. The sample carries around 31,000 clones, 65% to 85% recorded once. The data derive from a study of PD-1 blockade in classical Hodgkin lymphoma. CDR1 and CDR2 (germline): MDHEN, SYDVKM. This CDR3 has 14 amino acids. V shed 6 bases and J shed 2 bases, with 13 bases lying between them. Time point of the sample: cycle 4 day 1 (C4D1), after five to seven weeks of nivolumab. Every patient was affected by relapse after autologous stem cell transplantation, while exposure to brentuximab vedotin was not uniform. Findings and limits, study-wide: Newly diagnosed patients were said to have less baseline TCR diversity than healthy donors did. Newly diagnosed patients and complete responders had comparable diversity at baseline.

The material was peripheral blood mononuclear cells (PBMCs), obtained before the fourth cycle of nivolumab. V gene TRBV28 combines with J gene TRBJ1-2; D uncertain. This receptor was obtained from a human donor with classical Hodgkin lymphoma. The CDR3 sequence: CASRQLTVNYGYTF. CDR3 nucleotides: TGTGCCAGCAGACAACTGACGGTAAACTATGGCTACACCTTC.